Below are 26 T cell receptor beta chains sequenced from a single sample in a study of cytomegalovirus exposure and HLA in healthy donors. PCR used 60 Vbeta primers and 13 Jbeta primers. The table came from immunoSEQ multiplex PCR; TCRdb's copy has only in-frame clones and leaves some out. There are nearly 110,000 clones in the sample; more than 60% occur only once, and around 5.8% lies in the top ten. The specimen was PBMCs. These receptors were collected from a woman in her forties or fifties in good health and CMV-seropositive.

This chain joins TRBV18 and TRBJ2-5; D gene uncertain. This CDR3 spans 14 amino acids. V was clipped by 3 bases and J by 4 bases, with 12 bases between them. CDR1 KGHSH and CDR2 LQKENI come from the germline V gene. CDR3 sequence (DNA): TGTGCCAGCTCACCTCAAGCGACCCCAGAGACCCAGTACTTC. It translates to CASSPQATPETQYF. The full variable domain, completed using reference TRBV18 and TRBJ2-5, is NAGVMQNPRHLVRRRGQEARLRCSPMKGHSHVYWYRQLPEEGLKFMVYLQKENIIDESGMPKERFSAEFPKEGPSILRIQQVVRGDSAAYFCASSPQATPETQYFGPGTRLLVL.

The chain links TRBV6-6 to TRBJ1-3; possibly TRBD1 for D (6 bases). The CDR3 is 15 residues long. Per the germline V gene, CDR1 is MNHNY and CDR2 is SVGAGI (reference sequence). V was cut by 5 bases and J by 4 bases, with 15 bases left in between. The CDR3 reads CASSPTGTLGNTIYF. In DNA form, the CDR3 reads TGTGCCAGCAGTCCCACAGGGACCCTAGGAAACACCATATATTTT.

V gene TRBV9 combines with J gene TRBJ2-1, with 8 bases lining up with TRBD1. This CDR3 has 15 amino acids. Germline loops: CDR1 SGDLS, CDR2 YYNGEE. Trimming cost V 4 bases and J 3 bases; bases outside gene matches: 6. The DNA of the CDR3 is TGTGCCAGCAGCCACCCAGGGGGCCTCTACAATGAGCAGTTCTTC. As protein: CASSHPGGLYNEQFF.

This clone showed up just a few times. The chain is built from TRBV1 and TRBJ1-2. TRBV1 is a known pseudogene. The CDR3 has 17 residues. CDR3 loop: CTSSRVSPGSYWYGYTF. DNA of the CDR3: TGCACCAGCAGCCGAGTGTCTCCCGGGAGTTATTGGTATGGCTACACCTTC.

V and J are TRBV5-1 and TRBJ2-7, with TRBD1 matching over 10 bases. Per the germline V gene, CDR1 is SGHRS and CDR2 is YFSETQ. The trim removed 0 bases at V and 3 bases at J, leaving 6 bases unmatched. The CDR3 is 16 residues long. In DNA, the CDR3 is TGCGCCAGCAGCTTGGAGGTTTGGGACAGGGGCTACGAGCAGTACTTC. Amino acids: CASSLEVWDRGYEQYF.

Comment on this clone: This may stem from a read error, because a much larger clone lies one nucleotide away. The genes are TRBV25-1 and TRBJ1-1; D is possibly TRBD1 (5 bases). Germline V gene data show CDR1 as MGHDK and CDR2 as SYGVNS. Deletions cut 3 bases from V and 1 base from J, with 6 bases between. This CDR3 region has 13 residues. The CDR3: CASSDDRNTEAFF. DNA for the CDR3: TGTGCCAGCAGTGACGACAGGAACACTGAAGCTTTCTTT.

This sequence joins TRBV6-5 and TRBJ2-2, with D perhaps matching TRBD2 (6 bases). Germline V lookup: CDR1 MNHEY, CDR2 SVGAGI. The CDR3 is made up of 13 amino acids. The ends were cut back, 6 bases at V and 6 bases at J, with 11 bases in the middle. The CDR3 sequence is CASSRDWSGELFF. CDR3 DNA sequence: TGTGCCAGCAGCCGGGACTGGTCCGGGGAGCTGTTTTTT.

The chain has TRBV6-6 and TRBJ2-3; weak D call: TRBD2 (5 bases). Germline CDR1 MNHNY, CDR2 SVGAGI (reference sequence). Trimming removed 7 bases at V and 0 bases at J, with 11 bases between. This CDR3 is built from 14 residues. CDR3 in DNA: TGTGCCAGCACAGCGGTGATTAGCACAGATACGCAGTATTTT. Protein product: CASTAVISTDTQYF.

In this sample, this clone turned up a few times. This chain joins TRBV6-6 and TRBJ1-4, with D maybe TRBD1 (6 bases). CDR3 size: 14 residues. In germline, CDR1 is MNHNY, CDR2 SVGAGI (reference sequence). V was pared by 7 bases and J by 8 bases, with 17 bases between. The DNA of the CDR3 is TGTGCCAGCATCAAAACAGGGCTATCGGAAAAACTGTTTTTT. This translates into CASIKTGLSEKLFF.

This chain uses TRBV9 with TRBJ1-3; D is possibly TRBD1 (5 bases). The V gene lost 4 bases and the J gene lost 3 bases, with 8 bases spanning the gap. This CDR3 region has 13 residues. Germline loops: CDR1 SGDLS, CDR2 YYNGEE. The CDR3 DNA reads TGTGCCAGCAGCCAGGGACTTGGAAACACCATATATTTT. Translated, it gives CASSQGLGNTIYF.

J is TRBJ1-3 and V is TRBV23-1; 7 nucleotides agree with TRBD1. TRBV23-1 is an open reading frame, and its role is uncertain. Trimming at V came to 6 bases and at J to 0 bases, leaving 20 bases not matched to a gene. The CDR3 covers 20 residues. CDR3 amino acids: CASSSLGDRQSPDSGNTIYF. CDR3 DNA sequence: TGCGCCAGCAGCTCACTCGGGGACAGACAATCCCCTGACTCTGGAAACACCATATATTTT.

The chain is built from TRBV6-1 and TRBJ1-2, with 9 bases identical to TRBD1. The CDR3 runs 14 residues. Germline CDR1 is MNHNS and CDR2 is SASEGT. Trimming took 6 bases from V and 8 from J; bases not matched to a gene: 10. CDR3 amino acids: CASRGQGSVRGYTF. CDR3 DNA sequence: TGTGCCAGCAGAGGACAGGGGAGTGTTCGGGGCTACACCTTC.

The V call is TRBV5-6, the J call TRBJ1-1, with D unclear. In germline, CDR1 is SGHDT, CDR2 YYEEEE. With 5 bases removed from V and 2 bases from J, the gap between germline ends came to 16 bases. The CDR3 loop spans 15 amino acids. The CDR3 region is CASSLIPGINTEAFF. CDR3 nucleotide sequence: TGTGCCAGCAGTCTCATTCCGGGGATTAACACTGAAGCTTTCTTT.

The chain uses TRBV6-1 and TRBJ1-1; D not certain. The CDR3 extends over 13 amino acids. CDR1 and CDR2 from the germline V gene are MNHNS and SASEGT. V gave up 7 bases and J gave up 11 bases, with 20 bases separating them. CDR3 nucleotide sequence: TGTGCCAGCACACTAGTAGGGCAGGTCAACGCTTTCTTT. Its translation: CASTLVGQVNAFF.

This chain uses TRBV28 with TRBJ1-4; 7 bases line up with TRBD1. The CDR3 is made up of 16 amino acids. CDR1 MDHEN and CDR2 SYDVKM come from the germline V gene. V dropped 10 bases and J dropped 2; count of bases not matched to a gene: 13. The CDR3 reads CATNYRGPGTNEKLFF. CDR3 coding DNA: TGTGCCACCAACTATAGGGGGCCTGGGACTAATGAAAAACTGTTTTTT.

This clone occurred a few times. The chain employs TRBV7-9 and TRBJ2-6; possibly TRBD2 for D (5 bases). Trimming shortened V by 3 bases and J by 1 base, and 10 bases separated the two germline ends. In germline, CDR1 is SEHNR, CDR2 FQNEAQ (reference sequence). The CDR3 is made up of 16 amino acids. CDR3 sequence reads: CASSFGSGSGANVLTF. The DNA for the CDR3 is TGTGCCAGCAGCTTTGGCAGCGGATCTGGGGCCAACGTCCTGACTTTC.

The sample holds a few counts of this clone. J is TRBJ2-5 and V is TRBV5-1; 11 positions match TRBD1. The CDR3 contains 16 residues. CDR1 and CDR2 (germline): SGHRS, YFSETQ. Trimming cost V 2 bases and J 4 bases; bases outside gene matches: 7. The DNA for the CDR3 is TGCGCCAGCAGCTTATTGGGACAGGGGGTAGGAGAGACCCAGTACTTC. It encodes CASSLLGQGVGETQYF. The full variable domain, its missing parts supplied by reference TRBV5-1 and TRBJ2-5, is KAGVTQTPRYLIKTRGQQVTLSCSPISGHRSVSWYQQTPGQGLQFLFEYFSETQRNKGNFPGRFSGRQFSNSRSEMNVSTLELGDSALYLCASSLLGQGVGETQYFGPGTRLLVL.

The chain links TRBV2 to TRBJ2-5, with a possible D match to TRBD1 (6 bases). This CDR3 has 15 residues. Trimming pared 6 bases from V and 2 bases from J, leaving 16 bases between. Germline values: CDR1 SNHLY, CDR2 FYNNEI. The CDR3 DNA reads TGTGCCAGCAGGGAAAGGACAGCTAGTCAAGAGACCCAGTACTTC. Protein product: CASRERTASQETQYF.

This chain connects TRBV28 to TRBJ2-7; D not resolved. This CDR3 region has 13 residues. With 5 bases removed from V and 7 bases from J, the gap between germline ends came to 15 bases. Germline V gene data show CDR1 as MDHEN and CDR2 as SYDVKM. The CDR3 DNA reads as TGTGCCAGCAGTCAAATCCAAACCGGGGAGCAGTACTTC. It translates to CASSQIQTGEQYF.

The rearrangement joins TRBV18 to TRBJ1-3, with TRBD1 as a possible D gene (6 bases). The CDR3 loop spans 16 amino acids. The V gene's germline CDR1 is KGHSH and CDR2 LQKENI. With 6 bases removed from V and 0 bases from J, the gap between germline ends came to 15 bases. The CDR3 loop reads CASSRDTADSGNTIYF. Here the CDR3 DNA reads TGTGCCAGCTCCAGGGACACGGCGGACTCTGGAAACACCATATATTTT.

This clone was detected only once. The J gene is TRBJ1-6, the V gene TRBV4-1; no reliable D call. The CDR3 consists of 14 residues. V was trimmed by 2 bases and J by 7 bases, leaving 9 bases between them. Per the germline V gene, CDR1 is MGHRA and CDR2 is YSYEKL. The CDR3 protein is CASSQLNSNSPLHF. The CDR3 bases are TGCGCCAGCAGCCAATTGAACTCCAATTCACCCCTCCACTTT.

This chain connects TRBV5-1 to TRBJ1-2; no reliable D call. CDR1 and CDR2 (germline): SGHRS, YFSETQ. There are 14 residues in the CDR3. V lost 6 bases to trimming and J lost 4 bases, with 16 bases between them. The CDR3 sequence: CASKIPGSFYGYTF. CDR3 bases: TGCGCCAGCAAAATACCAGGTTCCTTCTATGGCTACACCTTC.

The chain links TRBV6-6 to TRBJ1-1; a possible D gene is TRBD1 (5 bases). The CDR3 loop spans 14 amino acids. Germline V gene data show CDR1 as MNHNY and CDR2 as SVGAGI (reference sequence). The germline V and J ends were trimmed by 5 bases and 9 bases, with 19 bases remaining between them. The CDR3 sequence: CASSPDSELTQAFF. The CDR3 DNA reads as TGTGCCAGCAGTCCAGACAGCGAACTTACCCAAGCTTTCTTT.

J is TRBJ2-1 and V is TRBV5-1; 9 positions match TRBD1. The length of the CDR3 is 17 residues. With V trimmed by 3 bases and J by 3 bases, 10 bases remained unmatched. The germline gives CDR1 SGHRS, CDR2 YFSETQ. CDR3 nucleotide sequence: TGCGCCAGCAGCTCGTTGGACAGGGGAGGTTTCTACAATGAGCAGTTCTTC. As protein: CASSSLDRGGFYNEQFF.

V and J are TRBV18 and TRBJ1-5; TRBD1 aligns across 11 bases. The CDR3 runs 18 residues. The V gene's germline CDR1 is KGHSH and CDR2 LQKENI. Trimming at V came to 5 bases and at J to 1 base, leaving 10 bases not matched to a gene. As DNA, the CDR3 is TGTGCCAGCTCAGTAGGGACAGGGGGTCTTGGGAGCAATCAGCCCCAGCATTTT. Residues: CASSVGTGGLGSNQPQHF. Using reference TRBV18 and TRBJ1-5 for the parts outside the CDR3, the full variable domain is NAGVMQNPRHLVRRRGQEARLRCSPMKGHSHVYWYRQLPEEGLKFMVYLQKENIIDESGMPKERFSAEFPKEGPSILRIQQVVRGDSAAYFCASSVGTGGLGSNQPQHFGDGTRLSIL.

This chain connects TRBV29-1 to TRBJ1-1; 7 bases are a match to TRBD1. Germline V gives CDR1 SQVTM, CDR2 ANQGSEA. The CDR3 length is 14 residues. Trimming at V came to 5 bases and at J to 0 bases, leaving 6 bases not matched to a gene. CDR3: CSVLEGQLNTEAFF. CDR3 nucleotides: TGCAGCGTTTTGGAGGGACAGTTGAACACTGAAGCTTTCTTT.